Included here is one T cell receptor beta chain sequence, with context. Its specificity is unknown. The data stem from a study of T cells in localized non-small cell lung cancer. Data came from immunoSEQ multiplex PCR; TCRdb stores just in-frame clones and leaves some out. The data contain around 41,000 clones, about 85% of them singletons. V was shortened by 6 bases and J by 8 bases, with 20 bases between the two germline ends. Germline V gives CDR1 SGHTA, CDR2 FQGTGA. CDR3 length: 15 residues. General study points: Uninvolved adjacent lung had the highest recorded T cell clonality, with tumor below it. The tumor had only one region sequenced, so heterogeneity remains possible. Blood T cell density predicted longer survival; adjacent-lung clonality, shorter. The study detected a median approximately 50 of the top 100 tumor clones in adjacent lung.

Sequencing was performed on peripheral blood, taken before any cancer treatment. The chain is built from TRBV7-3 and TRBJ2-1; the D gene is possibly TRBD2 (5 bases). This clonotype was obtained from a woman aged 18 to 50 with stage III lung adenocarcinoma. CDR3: CASRPDPQRSDEQFF. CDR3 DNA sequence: TGTGCCAGCAGACCCGATCCCCAGCGGAGTGATGAGCAGTTCTTC.